Included here is one T cell receptor (beta chain) sequence, with context. The antigen remains unidentified. The data originate from a study of cytomegalovirus exposure and HLA in healthy donors. Study summary: Drawn from HLA-typed donors, 65 million to 100 million unique TCRs were held in an early data release. Study outcomes and limitations: A missense DCLRE1C variant was associated with V- and J-gene trimming of TCR beta chains in a later analysis, and an independent cohort replicated the association. Many donors shared some public TCRs, even though most TCR sequences were rare. Reportedly, cytomegalovirus status was diagnosed with high sensitivity and specificity.

The PCR ran on 60 Vbeta and 13 Jbeta primers. Generated by immunoSEQ multiplex PCR, the TCRdb table keeps only in-frame clones and is missing some. In the table there are 100,000 to 150,000 clones, about 61% of which are singletons. From germline, CDR1 is ENHRY and CDR2 SYGVKD. V was shortened by 8 bases and J by 4 bases, with 12 bases between the two germline ends. The CDR3 runs 12 residues. The genes are TRBV10-3 and TRBJ2-7, with D possibly being TRBD1 (5 bases). The TCR comes from a woman between 40 and 50 years old in good health and CMV-seronegative. Sequencing was performed on PBMCs. CDR3 loop: CAIQGSGYEQYF. CDR3 nucleotide sequence: TGTGCCATCCAGGGCTCCGGGTACGAGCAGTACTTC.